This T cell receptor beta chain originates from a study of blood T cell repertoires in COVID-19. Study-wide background: Both acute and convalescent COVID-19 samples were obtained from the United States, Italy and Spain.

Only in-frame clones appear in the TCRdb table, and some are missing; sequencing was by immunoSEQ multiplex PCR. The table lists fewer than 200,000 clones, 82% of them singletons. The sequencing input was peripheral blood. This receptor was identified in a woman aged 55-69 years with COVID-19, enrolled during active disease.

The CDR3 DNA is TGTGCCAGCAGGGGAACGGGGGGCATCACCGGGGAGCTGTTTTTT. Amino acid sequence: CASRGTGGITGELFF. The J gene is TRBJ2-2, the V gene TRBV2; D is possibly TRBD2 (7 bases). The germline V and J ends were trimmed by 6 bases and 4 bases, with 15 bases remaining between them. The CDR3 is made up of 15 amino acids. Germline V gives CDR1 SNHLY, CDR2 FYNNEI.